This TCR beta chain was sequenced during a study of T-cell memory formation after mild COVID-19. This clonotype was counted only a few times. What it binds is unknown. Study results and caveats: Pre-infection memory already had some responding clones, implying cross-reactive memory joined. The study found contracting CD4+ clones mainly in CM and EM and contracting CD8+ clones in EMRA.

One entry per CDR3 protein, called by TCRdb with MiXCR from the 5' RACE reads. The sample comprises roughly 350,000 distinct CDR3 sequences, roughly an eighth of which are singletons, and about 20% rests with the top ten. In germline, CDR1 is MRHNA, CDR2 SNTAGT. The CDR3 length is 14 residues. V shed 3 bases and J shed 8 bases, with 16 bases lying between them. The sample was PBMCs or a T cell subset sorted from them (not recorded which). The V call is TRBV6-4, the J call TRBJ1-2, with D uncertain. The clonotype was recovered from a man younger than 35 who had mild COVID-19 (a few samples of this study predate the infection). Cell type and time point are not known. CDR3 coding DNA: TGTGCCAGCAGTGAATTACCGACCCGAGGGGGCTACACCTTC. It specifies CASSELPTRGGYTF.